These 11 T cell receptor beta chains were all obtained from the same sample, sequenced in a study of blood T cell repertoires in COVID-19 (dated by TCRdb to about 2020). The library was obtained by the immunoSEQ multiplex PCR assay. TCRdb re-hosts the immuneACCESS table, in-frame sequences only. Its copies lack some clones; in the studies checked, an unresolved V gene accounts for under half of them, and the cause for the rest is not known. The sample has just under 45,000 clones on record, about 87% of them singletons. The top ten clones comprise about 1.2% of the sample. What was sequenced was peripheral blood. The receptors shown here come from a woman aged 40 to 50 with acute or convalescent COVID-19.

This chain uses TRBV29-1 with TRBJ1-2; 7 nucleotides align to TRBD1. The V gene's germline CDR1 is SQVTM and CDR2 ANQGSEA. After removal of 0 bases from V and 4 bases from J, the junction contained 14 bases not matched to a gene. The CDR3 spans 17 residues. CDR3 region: CSVEDWGLHRTGYGYTF. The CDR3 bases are TGCAGCGTTGAAGATTGGGGCCTGCACAGGACAGGCTATGGCTACACCTTC.

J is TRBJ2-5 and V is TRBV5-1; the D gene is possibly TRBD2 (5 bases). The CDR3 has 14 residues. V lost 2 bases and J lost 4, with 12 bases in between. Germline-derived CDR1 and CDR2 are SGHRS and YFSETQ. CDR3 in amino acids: CASSLPSSGETQYF. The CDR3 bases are TGCGCCAGCAGCTTACCTAGCAGTGGAGAGACCCAGTACTTC.

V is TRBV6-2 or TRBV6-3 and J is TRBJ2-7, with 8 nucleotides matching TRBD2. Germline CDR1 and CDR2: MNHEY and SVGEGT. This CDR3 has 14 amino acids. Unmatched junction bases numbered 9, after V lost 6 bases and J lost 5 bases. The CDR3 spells CASSPSGGYDEQYF. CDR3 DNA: TGTGCCAGCAGCCCTTCGGGGGGGTACGACGAGCAGTACTTC.

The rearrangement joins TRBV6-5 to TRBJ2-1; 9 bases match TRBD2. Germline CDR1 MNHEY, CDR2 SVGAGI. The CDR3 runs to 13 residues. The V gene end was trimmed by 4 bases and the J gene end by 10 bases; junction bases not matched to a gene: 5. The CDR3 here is CASSLLAGGEQFF. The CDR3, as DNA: TGTGCCAGCAGTTTACTAGCGGGTGGGGAGCAGTTCTTC.

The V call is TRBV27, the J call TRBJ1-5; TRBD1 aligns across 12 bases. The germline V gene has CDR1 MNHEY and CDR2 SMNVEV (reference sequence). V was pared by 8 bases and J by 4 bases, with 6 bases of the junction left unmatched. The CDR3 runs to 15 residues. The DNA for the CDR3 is TGTGCCAGCGGAATGGGACAGGGGGCTAATCAGCCCCAGCATTTT. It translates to CASGMGQGANQPQHF.

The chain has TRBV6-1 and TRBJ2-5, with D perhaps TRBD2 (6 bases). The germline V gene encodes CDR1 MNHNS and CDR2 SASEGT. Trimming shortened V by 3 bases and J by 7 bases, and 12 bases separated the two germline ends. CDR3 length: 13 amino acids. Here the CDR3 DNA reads TGTGCCAGCAGTGACGGGGGTTTTGGGACCCAGTACTTC. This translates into CASSDGGFGTQYF.

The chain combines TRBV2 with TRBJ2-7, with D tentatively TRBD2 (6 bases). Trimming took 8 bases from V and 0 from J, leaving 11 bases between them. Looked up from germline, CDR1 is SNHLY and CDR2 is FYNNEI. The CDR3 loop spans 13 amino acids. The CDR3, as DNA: TGTGCCAGCGAGCGGGTCCTCTCCTACGAGCAGTACTTC. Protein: CASERVLSYEQYF.

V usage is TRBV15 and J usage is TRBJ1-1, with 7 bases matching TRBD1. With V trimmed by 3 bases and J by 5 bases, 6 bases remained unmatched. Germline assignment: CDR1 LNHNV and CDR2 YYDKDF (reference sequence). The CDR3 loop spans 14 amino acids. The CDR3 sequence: CATSRMQGETEAFF. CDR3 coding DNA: TGTGCCACCAGCAGGATGCAGGGGGAAACTGAAGCTTTCTTT.

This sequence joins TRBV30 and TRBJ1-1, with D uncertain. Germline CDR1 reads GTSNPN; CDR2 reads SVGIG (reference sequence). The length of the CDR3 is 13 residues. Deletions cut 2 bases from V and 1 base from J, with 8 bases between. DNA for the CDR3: TGTGCCTGGAGTCACTACCCGAACACTGAAGCTTTCTTT. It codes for CAWSHYPNTEAFF.

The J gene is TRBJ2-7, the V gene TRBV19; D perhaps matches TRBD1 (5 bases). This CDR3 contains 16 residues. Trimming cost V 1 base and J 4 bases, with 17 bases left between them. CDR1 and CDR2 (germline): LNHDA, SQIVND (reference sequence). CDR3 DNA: TGTGCCAGTAGTATAGTGATAGGGGTCCTTCGGTACGAGCAGTACTTC. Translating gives CASSIVIGVLRYEQYF.

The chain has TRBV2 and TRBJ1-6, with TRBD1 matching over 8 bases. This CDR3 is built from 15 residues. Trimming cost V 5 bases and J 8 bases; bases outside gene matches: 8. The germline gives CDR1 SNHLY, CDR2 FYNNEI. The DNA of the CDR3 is TGTGCCAGCAGTTCAGCGACAGGGGTGGATTCACCCCTCCACTTT. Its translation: CASSSATGVDSPLHF.